These 7 T cell receptor beta chains share one sample of origin, sequenced in a study of cytomegalovirus exposure and HLA in healthy donors. With 60 Vbeta and 13 Jbeta primers, the PCR was carried out. TCRdb's table, derived via immunoSEQ multiplex PCR, lists solely in-frame clones and lacks some. Of 150,000 or so clones in the sample, around 73% are singletons; the top ten hold roughly 1.7%. The sample taken for sequencing was PBMCs. These receptors were taken from a woman under 30 in good health and CMV-seronegative.

The chain links TRBV7-2 to TRBJ2-2; D unresolved. There are 14 residues in the CDR3. Germline CDR1 reads SGHTA; CDR2 reads FQGNSA. V gave up 2 bases and J gave up 4 bases, with 8 bases separating them. In nucleotides, the CDR3 is TGTGCCAGCAGCTTAATAGCAACCACCGGGGAGCTGTTTTTT. Its protein is CASSLIATTGELFF.

This chain links TRBV4-3 with TRBJ1-5, with D unclear. The CDR3 sequence is 17 residues long. CDR1 and CDR2 (germline): LGHNA, YSLEER. The V end was cut by 0 bases, the J end by 0 bases, with 12 bases between. CDR3 DNA: TGCGCCAGCAGCCAAGATAGCCAGCTCCATAGCAATCAGCCCCAGCATTTT. Residues: CASSQDSQLHSNQPQHF.

This clone was picked up a small number of times. The rearrangement joins TRBV5-1 to TRBJ1-4; 9 positions match TRBD1. Trimming took 3 bases from V and 7 from J; bases not matched to a gene: 7. The CDR3 is made up of 15 amino acids. CDR1 is SGHRS, CDR2 YFSETQ, per germline. The CDR3 reads CASSSAGTGSEKLFF. The CDR3 DNA sequence: TGCGCCAGCAGCTCAGCCGGGACAGGGAGTGAAAAACTGTTTTTT.

V usage is TRBV19 and J usage is TRBJ2-3; TRBD1 matches 9 bases. CDR1 and CDR2 from the germline V gene are LNHDA and SQIVND (reference sequence). The CDR3 length is 14 residues. V lost 5 bases, J lost 4 bases, and 4 bases stayed unmatched. The CDR3 nucleotides are TGTGCCAGTAGTCCGAGGGACAGGGCAGATACGCAGTATTTT. This gives the protein CASSPRDRADTQYF.

This chain connects TRBV6-5 to TRBJ2-1; weak D call: TRBD2 (5 bases). The CDR3 sequence is 15 residues long. Germline-derived CDR1 and CDR2 are MNHEY and SVGAGI. V was trimmed by 0 bases and J by 4 bases, leaving 10 bases between them. The CDR3 protein is CASSYSRGGYNEQFF. For the CDR3, the DNA is TGTGCCAGCAGTTACTCGAGAGGCGGGTACAATGAGCAGTTCTTC.

This clone was counted a few times. V gene TRBV6-1 combines with J gene TRBJ2-7; TRBD1 agrees at 8 bases. This CDR3 contains 13 residues. The germline V gene has CDR1 MNHNS and CDR2 SASEGT. Germline trimming cut 9 bases from V and 4 bases from J; bases unmatched to any gene: 8. CDR3 amino acids: CASREQGEYEQYV. CDR3 in DNA: TGTGCCAGTAGGGAACAGGGGGAATACGAGCAGTACGTC.

The chain carries TRBV7-2 and TRBJ2-3; 8 bases agree with TRBD2. Germline-derived CDR1 and CDR2 are SGHTA and FQGNSA. V dropped 6 bases and J dropped 4; count of bases not matched to a gene: 9. The CDR3 is 15 amino acids. The CDR3 sequence: CASRAPGGPSDTQYF. In DNA form, the CDR3 reads TGTGCCAGCAGGGCCCCGGGGGGGCCATCAGATACGCAGTATTTT. Based on the CDR3 plus reference TRBV7-2 and TRBJ2-3, the full variable domain is GAGVSQSPSNKVTEKGKDVELRCDPISGHTALYWYRQSLGQGLEFLIYFQGNSAPDKSGLPSDRFSAERTGGSVSTLTIQRTQQEDSAVYLCASRAPGGPSDTQYFGPGTRLTVL.